This T cell receptor (beta chain) appears in the sequencing data of a study of cytomegalovirus exposure and HLA in healthy donors listed by TCRdb under 2017. In the study overall: An earlier analysis of around 600 of the donors reported approximately 290 Gb of sequence data and 117 million unique TCR beta sequences from 150 million to 200 million T cells. Approximately 310 gigabases of sequencing data and roughly 90 million unique TCR sequences were included in an early release covering roughly 600 HLA-typed donors. The study profiled the T cell repertoires of 500 to 800 subjects by immunosequencing and related them to cytomegalovirus serostatus. Rather than drawing on any new phenotypic data, the later analysis identified candidate immune exposures from TCR beta sequences and the way those sequences occurred across donors. Alongside the repertoire data, information on donor age, sex, ethnicity and CMV serostatus was compiled. The number of donors typed differed by locus, with about 620-630 for A, B, C, DRB1 and DQB1, roughly 520 for DQA1, about 610 for DPA1, and 400 to 490 for DPB1. Because of strong linkage in the cohort, 5 or 6 DR-DQ haplotypes were treated as single units for association and clustering. A separate validation cohort of over a hundred different subjects was used in addition to the approximately 610-subject first cohort. Both class I and class II loci were covered by HLA typing, at four-digit resolution. Among about 370 genotyped donors of the cohort, an average of approximately 200,000 unique TCR beta nucleotide sequences was sequenced per donor, of which 15% to 20% were non-productive. In a later genetic analysis, genome-wide SNP genotypes for about three fifths of the roughly 670 donors were used, and that subset was treated as a discovery cohort. The study combined high-throughput TCR immunosequencing, statistical association of individual TCRs with disease status, and machine learning to predict cytomegalovirus infection status. All discovery cohort repertoires had been generated using a single sequencing platform. The aim of the study was to test whether cataloging public T cell receptors could identify signatures of past pathogen exposure. A later analysis re-analyzed previously published TCR beta repertoires from about 600 donors and added high-resolution HLA genotyping to study TCR occurrence patterns. In an earlier analysis of around 540 of the donors, high-throughput TCR beta sequencing was used to judge whether each TCR beta V gene segment behaved as functional or pseudogenic. Among the approximately 420 genotyped donors, approximately 77% belonged to the genetic ancestry cluster associated with self-reported Caucasian donors.

The cohort comprised fewer than 750 healthy bone marrow donors. Cohort members were all nominally healthy when sampled, although unrecorded immune exposures were likely present. The donor tested CMV seropositive and was one of the 289 seropositive cohort members. A peripheral blood sample was provided by each donor, and peripheral blood mononuclear cells were used for TCR beta sequencing. Genomic DNA was extracted from the blood cell samples with the Qiagen DNeasy Blood Extraction Kit. The CDR3 runs 12 residues from the cysteine to the phenylalanine. CDR3 DNA is the only sequence kept; it has 36 bases, read in frame from the first base. CDR1 SGHRS and CDR2 YFSETQ were looked up in the germline V gene. V is clipped by 3 bases and J by 7 bases, and the sequence between their germline boundaries is 11 bases long. Libraries were built with the immunoSEQ multiplex PCR assay. For the multiplex PCR, a mixture combining 60 forward primers for TCR Vbeta segments and 13 reverse primers for TCR Jbeta segments was used. A multiplex PCR assay on genomic DNA amplified the CDR3 region of rearranged TCR beta genes. The amplified TCR beta libraries were sequenced on the Illumina HiSeq System as 87-base-pair reads. The source study handled its data this way. A later analysis counted approximately 74 million unique TCR beta chains across the 500 to 850 repertoires, and roughly 10 million of these chains were shared by at least two donors. A nearest-neighbor algorithm error-corrected the raw reads and collapsed the reads into unique sequences, merging closely related sequences to remove PCR and sequencing errors. Alignment of CDR3 sequences to IMGT reference sequences was used to assign V, D and J gene segments. Each retained sequence needed at least a six-nucleotide match to both a V gene segment and a J gene segment. A rearrangement counted as productive if the CDR3 had no stop codons and remained in frame with V and J, and every other rearrangement counted as non-productive. CDR3 was defined according to IMGT convention as the region running from the second conserved V-encoded cysteine to the conserved J-encoded phenylalanine. The earlier analysis of about 590 of the donors excluded sequences that lacked an unambiguous match to a single V gene segment. In an earlier analysis of several hundred of the donors, V segments were called functional above 56.7% productive rearrangements and were called segregating when the between-donor standard deviation exceeded 5%. A statistical classification framework was built to diagnose cytomegalovirus status from the catalog of TCR beta chain sequences. In a later analysis, V and J genes were assigned by comparing TCR nucleotide sequences against IMGT/GENE-DB human TR gene sequences. A later analysis assigned CDR3 sequences and most-parsimonious VDJ recombination scenarios with the TCRdist pipeline. In a later analysis, each TCR beta chain was defined by its CDR3 amino acid sequence together with its V-gene family, and reads without a unique V-gene family were excluded. To address suspected cross-contamination and a sequencing artifact, a later analysis removed around 600 highly shared, low-generation-probability nucleotide sequences. A later analysis calculated a clonal expansion index for each public chain from normalized within-repertoire ranks of inferred template counts. A later analysis computed generation probabilities with a VDJ recombination model fitted to out-of-frame rearrangements, and checked the results against IGoR. A later analysis scored TCR-TCR, TCR-HLA and TCR-CMV co-occurrence with hypergeometric tests, applying a repertoire-size bias correction to TCR pairs. A later analysis estimated false discovery rates by permuting HLA or CMV assignments 20 times. A later analysis grouped co-occurring TCRs with DBSCAN, adding TCRdist sequence similarity when clustering within HLA-allele-positive subsets. Repertoires with fewer than 30,000 or more than 120,000 public chains, plus five repertoires with anomalous nucleotide sharing, were excluded from co-occurrence clustering. Imported from immuneACCESS, the table was reduced by TCRdb to in-frame sequences with V and J called. These copies leave out some clones; in studies compared against another copy, an unresolved V gene accounts for under half, and the cause of the remainder is not known. D and trimming come from the DNA, and the V and J calls and clone size come from that table. Present in this sample are roughly 100,000 clones, just under 85% of which were seen just once. The leading ten clones occupy approximately 5.6% of the sample.

A few counts support this clone. Which antigen it targets is not known. Base qualities are not recorded, but no much larger clone differs from it by a single base. Study-level results and caveats: The authors suggested that the approach could potentially be generalized to other disease states and immunological phenotypes. In a later analysis, several top co-occurrence clusters were reported to appear linked to parvovirus B19, influenza, CMV and Epstein-Barr virus. Roughly uniform sequencing depth across donors was assumed in presence/absence analyses, although this assumption may not hold. Across donors, most TCR sequences were observed very rarely, whereas some public TCRs were present in many individuals. When HLA alleles, especially DR and DQ, strongly co-occurred, TCR associations were difficult to assign to individual alleles. The classifier was reported to diagnose cytomegalovirus status with high specificity and sensitivity in both the original and validation cohorts. For the cohort, immune exposure information was limited to CMV serostatus. Correlated functional status among segregating V segments might reflect linkage disequilibrium, but an unknown experimental factor could not be ruled out. Because the 87-base-pair reads could not distinguish some IMGT-functional V segments, including TRBV6-2 and TRBV6-3, those segments were excluded. In this cohort, only TCR beta chains were sequenced, and detectable features were limited by the absence of alpha or paired-chain data. In a later analysis, HLA-associated TCR beta chains showed more clonal expansion and lower generation probabilities than non-associated chains that were equally common. A later analysis associated about 17,000 TCR beta sequences with specific HLA alleles at a false discovery rate of 0.05. A further reported finding was that TCR beta sequences accurately predicted the HLA-A and HLA-B alleles for most subjects in the first cohort. In vitro tests confirmed that a few of the cytomegalovirus-associated TCR beta chains recognize cytomegalovirus antigens. A cluster of highly shared sequence variants was judged likely to be a technical artifact of the sequencing pipeline. In a later genetic analysis, fewer N-insertions in productive TCRs were reported among donors in an Asian-associated ancestry cluster than the roughly 670-donor mean. Broadly in line with IMGT annotations, most TCR beta V segments showed up in productive rearrangements about 87% or about 30% of the time in an earlier analysis of approximately 640 of the donors. Because some donors lacked HLA typing at each locus, the association tests relied only on the typed subset. Some 15 rarely observed V segments, including chromosome 9 orphons, were excluded from the earlier analysis of approximately 500 of the donors because counts were too low. In a later analysis, the rate of TCR association differed among HLA loci, with DRB1 alleles having the most associated TCRs and HLA-C alleles having the fewest. A later analysis found that most CMV-associated TCR beta chains appeared HLA-restricted, with HLA associations seemingly driven largely by CMV exposure. A later genetic analysis associated a missense DCLRE1C variant with V-gene and J-gene trimming of TCR beta chains, and an independent cohort replicated the association. The study listed 150 to 200 TCR beta chains as associated with cytomegalovirus.

The receptor comes from a woman aged 18-29 years in good health and CMV-seropositive. The sequenced sample was PBMCs. The V and J genes are TRBV5-1 and TRBJ2-7, with TRBD2 as a weak D call on 5 bases. CDR3 region: CASSSGVKEQYF. The nucleotides read TGCGCCAGCAGCTCCGGGGTAAAGGAGCAGTACTTC.